A selection of T cell receptor beta chains follows, all from one sample in a study of T cell repertoires in ileal Crohn's disease. Produced via immunoSEQ multiplex PCR; TCRdb's table is partial and in-frame only. The data show about 4,000 clones, roughly 85% seen once. Source material: ileal tissue. These receptors originate from an adult with Crohn's disease. Both conserved end residues are part of each CDR3. D genes are given only for firm matches. Clone size is not always given. Where it is, it says once, few, many or a class for expanded clones.

j_call | v_call | d_call | clone_size | cdr3_nt | cdr3_aa
TRBJ2-1 | TRBV7-3 | TRBD2 | . | TGTGCCAGCAGCTTCCTCCCCGAGGGTCCTAGCGGAGACAATGAGCAGTTCTTC | CASSFLPEGPSGDNEQFF
TRBJ2-3 | TRBV5-5 | TRBD1 | . | TGTGCCAGCAGCTTGGGACAGGGCATAGGGGGTACGCAGTATTTT | CASSLGQGIGGTQYF
TRBJ1-5 | TRBV7-9 | . | . | TGTGCCAGCGTTGCTCGCGGGGGAGGGAATCAGCCCCAGCATTTT | CASVARGGGNQPQHF
TRBJ1-4 | TRBV6-5 | . | . | TGTGCCAGCAGCTTGACGAGGGGAGGTGAAAAACTGTTTTTT | CASSLTRGGEKLFF
TRBJ2-7 | TRBV4-1 | TRBD2 | . | TGCGCCAGCAGCCAAGAATTTAGCGGGGCCTACGAGCAGTACTTC | CASSQEFSGAYEQYF
TRBJ1-4 | TRBV5-1 | . | . | TGCGCCAGCAGCTTGGCCGGGAGGGATGAAAAACTGTTTTTT | CASSLAGRDEKLFF
TRBJ2-1 | TRBV7-3 | . | . | TGTGCCAGCAGCTTAACTCCAGTTGCCTACAATGAGCAGTTCTTC | CASSLTPVAYNEQFF
TRBJ2-7 | TRBV5-1 | TRBD1 | . | TGCGCCAGCAGCTTGGGACAGGGGAGGGAGCAGTACTTC | CASSLGQGREQYF
TRBJ1-6 | TRBV4-3 | . | . | TGCGCCAGCAGCCAAGGAGCGGGGGGGTACAATTCACCCCTCCACTTT | CASSQGAGGYNSPLHF
TRBJ1-2 | TRBV19 | . | . | TGTGCCAGCTGGCTTGACTATGGCTACACCTTC | CASWLDYGYTF
TRBJ1-2 | TRBV5-1 | . | few | TGCGCCAGCAGCTTGGACTGGGGGCAGGATGGCTACACCTTC | CASSLDWGQDGYTF
TRBJ1-1 | TRBV6-1 | TRBD1 | . | TGTGCCAGCAGCGAGGACAGGGCCACTGAAGCTTTCTTT | CASSEDRATEAFF
TRBJ1-1 | TRBV2 | TRBD1 | . | TGTGCCAGCAGCTTGGGACAGTCAGCAGCTTTCTTT | CASSLGQSAAFF
TRBJ2-5 | TRBV4-2 | TRBD1 | . | TGTGCCAGCAGCCAACAGGACAGGGAAGCGGAGACCCAGTACTTC | CASSQQDREAETQYF
TRBJ2-7 | TRBV18 | TRBD1 | . | TGTGCCAGCTTACCCGGGACAGGGGGCTACGAGCAGTACTTC | CASLPGTGGYEQYF
TRBJ1-6 | TRBV7-2 | TRBD1 | . | TGTGCCAGCAGCTCAGGCCTCGCAGGGGGTTTCACACCCCTCCACTTT | CASSSGLAGGFTPLHF
TRBJ2-7 | TRBV7-9 | . | . | TGTGCCAGCAGCTCTCGAACAGGATACTCCTACGAGCAGTACTTC | CASSSRTGYSYEQYF
TRBJ1-1 | TRBV27 | . | . | TGTGCCAGCAGTTTAAGACAGCACAGCGCTGAAGCTTTCTTT | CASSLRQHSAEAFF
TRBJ2-7 | TRBV5-5 | TRBD1 | . | TGTGCCAGCAGCTTGGTCCCAGGGGGCAGCTACGAGCAGTACTTC | CASSLVPGGSYEQYF
TRBJ1-2 | TRBV20-1 | . | . | TGCAGTGCATACAACAACTATGGCTACACCTTC | CSAYNNYGYTF
TRBJ1-1 | TRBV27 | TRBD1 | once | TGTGCCAGCAGTCTGACAGGGGGCATCACTGAAGCTTTCTTT | CASSLTGGITEAFF
TRBJ1-1 | TRBV19 | . | . | TGTGCCAGTAGCCAAGGGGTCTTAACTGAAGCTTTCTTT | CASSQGVLTEAFF
TRBJ2-3 | TRBV10-3 | . | few | TGTGCCATCAGCCCGGGACACCTCGACCCAGATACGCAGTATTTT | CAISPGHLDPDTQYF
TRBJ2-7 | TRBV11-2 | TRBD2 | once | TGTGCCAGCAGCTTAGAAGCGGGGGGGCGCGAGCAGTACTTC | CASSLEAGGREQYF
TRBJ2-4 | TRBV5-1 | TRBD2 | . | TGCGCCAGCAGCGGGGCGGGAGTAGCCAAAAACATTCAGTACTTC | CASSGAGVAKNIQYF
TRBJ2-2 | TRBV28 | TRBD1 | few | TGTGCCAGCACCCAACAGGGGGCGCTGGACACCGGGGAGCTGTTTTTT | CASTQQGALDTGELFF
TRBJ2-6 | TRBV12-5 | TRBD2 | . | TGTGCTAGTGGTTTGGTACTCGCTAGCGGGGGCCCTATCTCTGGGGCCAACGTCCTGACTTTC | CASGLVLASGGPISGANVLTF
TRBJ1-2 | TRBV4-1 | TRBD1 | . | TGCGCCAGCAGCCAATCTACAGGGGGCGATTATGGCTACACCTTC | CASSQSTGGDYGYTF
TRBJ2-7 | TRBV21-1 | . | . | TGTGCCAGCAGCAAAGAGGACAGGGGAGGTTTCTACGAGCAGTACTTC | CASSKEDRGGFYEQYF
TRBJ2-7 | TRBV6-5 | . | . | TGTGCCAGCAGGAATTTCCAGGGGCCGACCTACGAGCAGTACTTC | CASRNFQGPTYEQYF
TRBJ2-2 | TRBV7-9 | TRBD2 | . | TGTGCCAGCAGCTTCGGACTAGCGGGTAGCGGGGAGCTGTTTTTT | CASSFGLAGSGELFF
TRBJ1-3 | TRBV11-2 | . | . | TGTGCCAGCAGCCTCCGGGCGGGCGTTGGAAACACCATATATTTT | CASSLRAGVGNTIYF
TRBJ1-6 | TRBV7-9 | TRBD1 | once | TGTGCCAGCAGCGACGATCGGACAGGTTATTCACCCCTCCACTTT | CASSDDRTGYSPLHF
TRBJ1-5 | TRBV9 | . | . | TGTGCCAGCAGCCGGGGGGTTAGCAATCAGCCCCAGCATTTT | CASSRGVSNQPQHF
TRBJ2-5 | TRBV9 | . | . | TGTGCCAGCAGCGTAGGGGGGGGGCTTAAAGAGACCCAGTACTTC | CASSVGGGLKETQYF
TRBJ1-1 | TRBV9 | . | . | TGTGCCAGCAGCGCCACACCTAGTGTCCAGATGAACACTGAAGCTTTCTTT | CASSATPSVQMNTEAFF
TRBJ1-4 | TRBV2 | . | . | TGTGCCAGCAGTGAAATACAGGGCAAGGAAAAACTGTTTTTT | CASSEIQGKEKLFF
TRBJ1-4 | TRBV15 | . | once | TGTGCCACCAGCAGAGATGGGGCAGGGCGAGGAACTAATGAAAAACTGTTTTTT | CATSRDGAGRGTNEKLFF
TRBJ1-2 | TRBV5-4 | . | . | TGTGCCAGCAGCTTGGAACAGGTTGTAGCTAACTATGGCTACACCTTC | CASSLEQVVANYGYTF
TRBJ2-2 | TRBV12-5 | TRBD2 | . | TGTGCTAGTGGTTCCCTAGCGGGGAGGCACGGGGAGCTGTTTTTT | CASGSLAGRHGELFF
TRBJ1-4 | TRBV7-7 | TRBD1 | . | TGTGCCAGCAGCTTACGGGACAGCTATAATGAAAAACTGTTTTTT | CASSLRDSYNEKLFF
TRBJ2-5 | TRBV29-1 | . | . | TGCAGCGTCCTTAATAGGGGTCCCGAGACCCAGTACTTC | CSVLNRGPETQYF
TRBJ2-2 | TRBV5-8 | TRBD1 | . | TGTGCCAGCAGCTTGAGGACAGGGGGGACCGGGGAGCTGTTTTTT | CASSLRTGGTGELFF
TRBJ1-1 | TRBV28 | TRBD1 | few | TGTGCCAGCAGTTTATTAGGGACAGGGATTGACACTGAAGCTTTCTTT | CASSLLGTGIDTEAFF
TRBJ2-3 | TRBV4-2 | TRBD2 | . | TGTGCCAGCAGCCAGGTAGCGGGGGTCACAGATACGCAGTATTTT | CASSQVAGVTDTQYF
TRBJ2-7 | TRBV29-1 | . | . | TGCAGCGTTGTTAAGGGGTACGAGCAGTACTTC | CSVVKGYEQYF
TRBJ2-5 | TRBV7-3 | TRBD1 | few | TGTGCCAGCAGCCTGGGGGACAGGCCACAAGAGACCCAGTACTTC | CASSLGDRPQETQYF
TRBJ2-3 | TRBV7-6 | TRBD1 | once | TGTGCCAGCAGCCCCCTCGGACAGGGAACGGCAGATACGCAGTATTTT | CASSPLGQGTADTQYF
TRBJ1-4 | TRBV7-9 | . | . | TGTGCCAGCAGCTTAGGGACAGCCGCAACTAATGAAAAACTGTTTTTT | CASSLGTAATNEKLFF
TRBJ2-5 | TRBV7-8 | . | . | TGTGCCAGCTCTATATCGTCGGAGACCCAGTACTTC | CASSISSETQYF
TRBJ2-2 | TRBV6-1 | TRBD1 | . | TGTGCCAGCAGCATGACAGGGTTCACCGGGGAGCTGTTTTTT | CASSMTGFTGELFF